This T cell receptor (beta chain) was sequenced during a study of T cells in women clearing cervical HPV infection (dated by TCRdb to 2016 to 2019). General notes on the study: The cases were some 26 women with histologically confirmed HPV16-related CIN3 or worse, and 2 of those women had invasive cancers. Cases had a median age of roughly 30 years compared with 37 to 40 for controls, and baseline characteristics showed no significant differences between the groups. Since only a few of the women had HLA typing available, the possibility that HLA type was acting as a confounder could not be ruled out. For cases, the median interval between lesion detection and blood sampling was over 130 days, with an interquartile range of roughly 85 to 210 days. The parent cohort enrolled about 9,700 women aged 18 or older in Guanacaste, Costa Rica, in 1993 to 1994 and followed the women for roughly seven years. The controls were 25 to 30 women whose single incident HPV16 infection cleared within 12 months with no development of precancer or cancer. Cases and controls were matched on year of sample collection and on age within five years. An exploratory proof-of-principle case-control study, nested within the Guanacaste HPV Natural History Study in Costa Rica, was conducted to compare TCR repertoires across cervical HPV16 outcomes. Five blinded duplicates per group were added as quality controls, giving some 60 samples: 50 or so participants and 10 replicates. Case blood was taken at the visit when the lesion was first identified, whereas control blood was taken when infection was no longer detected.

Every participant had a single incident cervical HPV16 infection, and prevalent HPV16 infections were excluded. Cervical HPV DNA was detected with MY09/MY11 PCR, and genotyping was done by dot-blot hybridization. Roughly 15 mL of heparinized blood was centrifuged, after which the buffy coat was aliquoted, frozen at -30 degrees C, and then stored at -80 degrees C. QIAGEN kits were used to extract genomic DNA from buffy coat specimens. Overall study results and their limits: Because the number of T cells per sample was unknown, the richness differences could reflect varying T-cell content rather than repertoire biology. Across sequencing depths, CIN3+ cases showed significantly higher TCR repertoire richness than controls, but evenness did not differ between the groups. TRBV6-7 relative abundance was lower in cases than in controls (roughly 0.12% versus 0.17%; Bonferroni P = 0.0008). Because of the cross-sectional design, the study could not determine whether the associations came before infection or resulted from infection, and neither effector/memory subsets nor HPV-specific T cells were isolated. By combining richness with V gene abundances, random forest classifiers separated cases from controls with an estimated AUC of roughly 0.8.

The cysteine opens and the phenylalanine closes a CDR3 of 15 amino acids. Of the CDR3's DNA, 36 bases were read; they are in frame from base 1. Trimmed from V: 6 bases; trimmed from J: 6 bases; junction bases lacking a gene match: 8. In the germline V gene (reference sequence), CDR1 corresponds to LNHDA and CDR2 to SQIVND. TCR beta CDR3 regions were amplified by multiplex PCR using the immunoSEQ assay from an average of 1200 ng genomic DNA per sample. The assay corrected primer bias using a complete synthetic TCR repertoire to establish an amplification baseline. The amplicons were sequenced using the Illumina platform. The original pipeline was this. Sequences were error-corrected by clustering with frequency ratios and a modified nearest-neighbor algorithm, then analyzed in the immunoSEQ Analyzer with IMGT gene definitions. At each rarefaction depth, TCR richness and evenness were averaged over 20 rarefaction repeats, and samples with fewer sequences than the depth were excluded. Wilcoxon rank sum tests with FDR correction were used to compare V, D and J gene relative abundances between the groups. For the blinded duplicates, the intraclass correlation was 90% to 97% for TCR richness and averaged 76.4% across around 61 gene segments. Sourced from immuneACCESS, this table was stored by TCRdb with only in-frame sequences that have V and J called. A share of the clones is absent; for the studies checked, an unresolved V gene accounts for under half, and the remainder has no known explanation. The D gene and trimming were derived from the DNA, and the V and J assignments and clone size from that table. The table for this sample lists tens of thousands of clones. Jointly, the top ten make up 7.5% to 10% of the sample.

About this clone itself: It has no known antigen specificity. Coverage ceases 3 residues before the CDR3 finishes, and the germline J gene fills in the end.

The sequenced sample was blood buffy coat. This receptor was obtained from a woman between 18 and 70 years old with a cervical HPV16 infection that either progressed to CIN3+ or cleared (not recorded which). In this chain, TRBV19 is recombined with TRBJ2-2, with 9 bases aligning to TRBD2. The CDR3 sequence is CASRSSGRGAGELFF. The covered CDR3 bases are TGTGCCAGTAGAAGTAGCGGGAGAGGCGCCGGGGAG.